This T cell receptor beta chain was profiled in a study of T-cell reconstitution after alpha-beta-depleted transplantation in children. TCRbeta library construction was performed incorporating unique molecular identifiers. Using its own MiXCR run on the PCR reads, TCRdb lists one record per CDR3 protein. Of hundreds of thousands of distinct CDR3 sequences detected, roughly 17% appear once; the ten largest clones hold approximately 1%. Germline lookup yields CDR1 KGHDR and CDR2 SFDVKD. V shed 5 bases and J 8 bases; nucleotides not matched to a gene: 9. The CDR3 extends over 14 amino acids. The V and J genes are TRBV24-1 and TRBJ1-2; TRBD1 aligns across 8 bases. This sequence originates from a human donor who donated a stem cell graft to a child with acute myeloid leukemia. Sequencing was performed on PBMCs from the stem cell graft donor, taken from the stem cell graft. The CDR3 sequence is CATSAPDRDEGYTF. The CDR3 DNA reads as TGTGCCACCAGTGCCCCGGACAGGGATGAGGGCTACACCTTC.